The present T cell receptor beta chain was sequenced within a study of blood T cell repertoires in COVID-19. The CDR3 covers 13 residues. Germline V gives CDR1 LGHDT, CDR2 YNNKEL (reference sequence). V was pared by 2 bases and J by 8 bases, with 12 bases between. In the source study's methods: Amplifying reference gene primers gave estimates of nucleated cell counts. Some clones are missing from TCRdb's copy, which holds only in-frame ones; the method was immunoSEQ multiplex PCR. V and J calls and clone size are given by that table; D and trimming were obtained from the DNA. The sample gives 25,000 to 30,000 clones, around 85% of which show up once; over 15% is in the top ten.

This chain connects TRBV3-1 (or the pseudogene TRBV3-2) to TRBJ1-2, with D perhaps TRBD1 (5 bases). The specimen sequenced was peripheral blood. This receptor was taken from a human donor in a cohort sampled during active COVID-19. CDR3 in amino acids: CASSQRTSGGYTF. CDR3 DNA: TGTGCCAGCAGCCAACGGACCTCAGGGGGCTACACCTTC.